Below, 25 T cell receptor beta chains from the same sample are listed, as sequenced in a study of shared clonotypes between healthy human individuals. Profiled with immunoSEQ multiplex PCR; TCRdb holds only in-frame clones, not every one. The sample contains 2 million to 2.5 million clones, roughly 93% of which appear only once. What was sequenced was naive CD4+ T cells from PBMCs. Subset of the sample: CD45RA+ positively selected. The receptors were sampled from a man between 18 and 29 years old in good health. Some clones in this sample may be carry-over from other donors' samples.

V is TRBV5-1 and J is TRBJ2-7; TRBD2 matches 8 bases. V trimming: 2 bases; J trimming: 2 bases; junction bases outside the gene matches: 9. The CDR3 length is 16 residues. The germline V gene has CDR1 SGHRS and CDR2 YFSETQ. CDR3 in DNA: TGCGCCAGCAGCTTCGCGGCGGGAGGTCCGACCTACGAGCAGTACTTC. Translation: CASSFAAGGPTYEQYF.

The V and J genes are TRBV4-1 and TRBJ2-6; no clear D. The CDR3 sequence is 17 residues long. V lost 2 bases and J 0 bases, leaving 11 bases between the germline ends. The V gene's germline CDR1 is MGHRA and CDR2 YSYEKL. The CDR3 spells CASSQLSQSSGANVLTF. For the CDR3, the DNA is TGCGCCAGCAGCCAATTAAGTCAAAGCTCTGGGGCCAACGTCCTGACTTTC.

This clone has only a few counts. The chain uses TRBV28 and TRBJ1-2; 11 bases align to TRBD1. This CDR3 is built from 14 residues. V lost 3 bases to trimming and J lost 8 bases; unmatched junction nucleotides: 5. Germline assignment: CDR1 MDHEN and CDR2 SYDVKM. CDR3 DNA: TGTGCCAGCAGTTTGTGGGACAGGGGGAACGGCTACACCTTC. Its translation is CASSLWDRGNGYTF.

The rearrangement uses TRBV4-2 and TRBJ2-1; no clear D. Trimming stripped 0 bases from V and 15 bases from J, with 15 bases between. Germline CDR1 is LGHNA and CDR2 is YNFKEQ. The CDR3 has 13 residues. The CDR3 nucleotides read TGTGCCAGCAGCCAAGAACGGTCACAACGTCGGTTCTTC. This gives the protein CASSQERSQRRFF.

The chain couples TRBV19 to TRBJ2-1, with 13 bases fitting TRBD2. CDR1 is LNHDA, CDR2 SQIVND, per germline (reference sequence). CDR3 size: 15 residues. Unmatched junction bases numbered 2, after V lost 4 bases and J lost 5 bases. CDR3: CASSTGLAGNNEQFF. CDR3 nucleotide sequence: TGTGCCAGTAGTACGGGACTAGCGGGGAACAATGAGCAGTTCTTC.

V gene TRBV7-7 combines with J gene TRBJ1-1; no clear D gene. The V end lost 4 bases, the J end lost 1 base, and 7 bases lay between the germline ends. The V gene's germline CDR1 is SSHAT and CDR2 FNYEAQ (reference sequence). This CDR3 spans 13 amino acids. The CDR3 region is CASSSDKNTEAFF. The CDR3 DNA reads as TGTGCCAGCAGCTCCGACAAGAACACTGAAGCTTTCTTT.

The rearrangement joins TRBV10-3 to TRBJ2-2, with a tentative D call TRBD2 (6 bases). V lost 0 bases and J lost 3, with 8 bases in between. In germline, CDR1 is ENHRY, CDR2 SYGVKD. This CDR3 region has 15 residues. The CDR3 bases are TGTGCCATCAGTGAGTCGACGGGGGACACCGGGGAGCTGTTTTTT. This translates into CAISESTGDTGELFF.

A note on this clone: Other DNA sequences from this sample encode an identical CDR3 as well. J is TRBJ1-5 and V is TRBV9, with D unresolved. Trimming removed 0 bases at V and 3 bases at J, with 4 bases between. Germline CDR1 SGDLS, CDR2 YYNGEE. This CDR3 has 13 residues. In nucleotides, the CDR3 is TGTGCCAGCAGCGTAGCCCCCAATCAGCCCCAGCATTTT. It encodes CASSVAPNQPQHF.

The rearrangement uses TRBV18 and TRBJ2-2, with 7 positions matching TRBD1. The CDR3 loop spans 16 amino acids. The ends lost 6 bases at V and 1 base at J; junction bases unmatched: 8. Germline assignment: CDR1 KGHSH and CDR2 LQKENI. CDR3 sequence reads: CASSPVRQGNTGELFF. DNA for the CDR3: TGTGCCAGCTCCCCCGTGAGACAGGGGAACACCGGGGAGCTGTTTTTT.

The chain uses TRBV5-1 and TRBJ1-5; TRBD1 is a possible D gene (5 bases). The CDR3 sequence is 18 residues long. The germline V gene encodes CDR1 SGHRS and CDR2 YFSETQ. The germline V and J ends were trimmed by 0 bases and 7 bases, with 23 bases remaining between them. The CDR3 DNA reads TGCGCCAGCAGCTTGGATTTCGGGACCAGGGTGGTTCACCAGCCCCAGCATTTT. Residues: CASSLDFGTRVVHQPQHF.

V gene TRBV18 combines with J gene TRBJ1-5, with 10 bases identical to TRBD1. This CDR3 is built from 17 residues. Germline CDR1 and CDR2: KGHSH and LQKENI. V trimming: 3 bases; J trimming: 0 bases; junction bases outside the gene matches: 5. The CDR3 loop is CASSPGQGFPSNQPQHF. As DNA, the CDR3 is TGTGCCAGCTCACCGGGACAGGGGTTCCCTAGCAATCAGCCCCAGCATTTT.

This rearrangement joins TRBV14 to TRBJ2-5; 9 bases fit TRBD2. J was trimmed by 11 bases and V by 2 bases; bases with no gene match: 12. CDR1 and CDR2 (germline): SGHDN, FVKESK. This CDR3 has 15 residues. The CDR3 loop is CASSQRRGTSPQQYF. In DNA form, the CDR3 reads TGTGCCAGCAGCCAACGACGCGGGACTAGCCCACAGCAGTACTTC.

CDR3 region: CASTTRGSMVHEQYF. CDR3 bases: TGTGCCAGCACCACTAGGGGTTCCATGGTCCACGAGCAGTACTTC. The genes are TRBV28 and TRBJ2-7; D assignment may be TRBD1 or TRBD2 (5 bases each). The germline CDR1 and CDR2 sequences are MDHEN and SYDVKM. The CDR3 contains 15 residues. V lost 7 bases and J 5 bases, leaving 21 bases between the germline ends.

The gene calls are TRBV25-1 and TRBJ2-1, with 9 nucleotides matching TRBD2. The junction had 7 bases not matched to a gene; V was cut back by 4 bases and J by 6 bases. Looked up from germline, CDR1 is MGHDK and CDR2 is SYGVNS. The CDR3 runs 15 residues. This CDR3 reads CASSVAGAQVNEQFF. CDR3 bases: TGTGCCAGCAGTGTAGCGGGAGCTCAAGTCAATGAGCAGTTCTTC.

This chain joins TRBV28 and TRBJ1-3; 8 bases match TRBD1. The CDR3 length is 17 residues. With V trimmed by 6 bases and J by 4 bases, 14 bases remained unmatched. CDR1 is MDHEN and CDR2 is SYDVKM in the germline V gene. The CDR3 sequence is CASSRPRFAGGGNTIYF. CDR3 DNA sequence: TGTGCCAGCAGCCGCCCTCGCTTTGCAGGGGGCGGAAACACCATATATTTT.

V and J are TRBV9 and TRBJ2-2; 8 positions match TRBD1. V lost 0 bases, J lost 5 bases, and 6 bases stayed unmatched. The CDR3 has 16 residues. Germline values: CDR1 SGDLS, CDR2 YYNGEE. CDR3 bases: TGTGCCAGCAGCGTAGCTGGACAGGGTAGGACCGGGGAGCTGTTTTTT. Translating gives CASSVAGQGRTGELFF.

The V gene is TRBV9, the J gene TRBJ1-4; D not resolved. Trimming took 1 base from V and 7 from J, leaving 14 bases between them. CDR1 and CDR2 (germline): SGDLS, YYNGEE. This CDR3 spans 15 amino acids. For the CDR3, the DNA is TGTGCCAGCAGCGTAACGCCGGGTTCGGGTGAAAAACTGTTTTTT. Protein sequence: CASSVTPGSGEKLFF.

The J gene is TRBJ2-7, the V gene TRBV25-1, with 7 bases that match TRBD2. Looked up from germline, CDR1 is MGHDK and CDR2 is SYGVNS. The CDR3 loop spans 11 amino acids. V shed 3 bases and J 9 bases; nucleotides not matched to a gene: 2. The CDR3 region has the DNA TGTGCCAGCAGTGAGGGGAGGGGGCAGTACTTC. This encodes CASSEGRGQYF.

V gene TRBV5-1 combines with J gene TRBJ1-1; no reliable D call. The V gene's germline CDR1 is SGHRS and CDR2 YFSETQ. The CDR3 consists of 13 residues. Trimming cost V 2 bases and J 7 bases, with 12 bases left between them. CDR3 nucleotide sequence: TGCGCCAGCAGCTTCCAAGGCCTAAATGAAGCTTTCTTT. This sequence encodes CASSFQGLNEAFF. The variable domain in full, completed from reference TRBV5-1 and TRBJ1-1, reads KAGVTQTPRYLIKTRGQQVTLSCSPISGHRSVSWYQQTPGQGLQFLFEYFSETQRNKGNFPGRFSGRQFSNSRSEMNVSTLELGDSALYLCASSFQGLNEAFFGQGTRLTVV.

The count of this clone is one. The chain couples TRBV5-5 to TRBJ2-3; D possibly corresponds to TRBD2 (6 bases). CDR1 is SGHKS and CDR2 is YYEKEE in the germline V gene (reference sequence). This CDR3 comprises 17 residues. Between the trimmed V and J ends, which lost 3 bases and 0 bases, there was a span of 17 bases. CDR3 residues: CASSSPAGFASTDTQYF. The CDR3, as DNA: TGTGCCAGCAGCTCCCCCGCGGGGTTCGCTAGCACAGATACGCAGTATTTT.

Worth noting for this clone: The same CDR3 can be traced to other DNA sequences in this sample. The chain combines TRBV4-3 with TRBJ2-3; a possible D gene is TRBD2 (5 bases). The germline CDR1 and CDR2 sequences are LGHNA and YSLEER. Trimming took off 1 base at V and 6 bases at J, with 11 bases between the two ends. The CDR3 loop spans 14 amino acids. CDR3 sequence (DNA): TGCGCCAGCAGCCAAGGGACTGGCCCGGATACGCAGTATTTT. Translation: CASSQGTGPDTQYF.

The chain carries TRBV5-1 and TRBJ2-5; D uncertain. The CDR3 is made up of 14 amino acids. Germline V gene sequence: CDR1 SGHRS, CDR2 YFSETQ. Trimming stripped 3 bases from V and 2 bases from J, with 11 bases between. The CDR3 loop reads CASSSGPGQETQYF. The DNA of the CDR3 is TGCGCCAGCAGCTCCGGGCCTGGGCAAGAGACCCAGTACTTC.

The chain uses TRBV29-1 and TRBJ2-3; D not resolved. The germline V gene encodes CDR1 SQVTM and CDR2 ANQGSEA. The V gene lost 1 base and the J gene lost 3 bases, with 11 bases spanning the gap. This CDR3 has 14 residues. CDR3 loop: CSVEGQSKTDTQYF. The CDR3 DNA follows: TGCAGCGTTGAAGGCCAGAGCAAAACAGATACGCAGTATTTT.

The V and J genes are TRBV5-1 and TRBJ1-1, with 7 nucleotides matching TRBD1. The length of the CDR3 is 15 residues. J was trimmed by 1 base and V by 3 bases; bases with no gene match: 6. Germline V lookup: CDR1 SGHRS, CDR2 YFSETQ. This CDR3 reads CASSSLTGPNTEAFF. The CDR3 nucleotides are TGCGCCAGCAGCTCTCTGACAGGGCCGAACACTGAAGCTTTCTTT.

V gene TRBV27 combines with J gene TRBJ2-3; TRBD2 agrees at 7 bases. The V and J ends lost 5 bases and 2 bases, in that order; junction bases with no gene match: 4. The CDR3 loop spans 14 amino acids. The germline gives CDR1 MNHEY, CDR2 SMNVEV (reference sequence). The CDR3 sequence is CASSPTSNTDTQYF. The CDR3 nucleotides are TGTGCCAGCAGTCCGACTAGCAACACAGATACGCAGTATTTT.